This T cell receptor (beta chain) came from a study of T cells in Graves' hyperthyroidism and ophthalmopathy. The study, taken as a whole, reports: Most expanded thyroid clonotypes above 0.001 also appeared in blood.

Amplification yielded TCR beta CDR3 regions, with RNA transcripts as the source. TCR CDR3 underwent first-round RT-PCR with the HTBI primer set. TCRdb reanalysed the multiplex PCR reads using MiXCR and keeps one entry per CDR3 protein. Of some 300,000 distinct CDR3 sequences in the sample, roughly 13% are singletons; the top ten hold less than 8%. The sample holds many counts of this clonotype. Its antigen is not identified. Germline V CDR1 and CDR2: DFQATT, SNEGSKA (reference sequence). Between the trimmed V and J ends, which lost 4 bases and 0 bases, there was a span of 19 bases. The CDR3 loop spans 16 amino acids.

Material for sequencing was blood. This TCR was recovered from a woman in her thirties or forties with Graves' hyperthyroidism. The chain couples TRBV20-1 to TRBJ2-7; a weak D match, TRBD2 (5 bases). The CDR3, as DNA: TGCAGTGCTACCACACCCGCAGCGGAGAGCTCCTACGAGCAGTACTTC. This translates into CSATTPAAESSYEQYF.